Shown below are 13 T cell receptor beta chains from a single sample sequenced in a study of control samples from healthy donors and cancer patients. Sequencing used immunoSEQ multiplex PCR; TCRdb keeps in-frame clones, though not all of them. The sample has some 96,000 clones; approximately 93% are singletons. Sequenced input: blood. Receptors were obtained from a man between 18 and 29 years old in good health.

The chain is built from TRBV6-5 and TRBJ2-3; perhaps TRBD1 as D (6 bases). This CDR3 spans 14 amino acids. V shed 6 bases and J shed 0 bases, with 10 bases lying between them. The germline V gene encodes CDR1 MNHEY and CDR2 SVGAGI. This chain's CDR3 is CASRGHPSTDTQYF. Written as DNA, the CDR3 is TGTGCCAGCAGGGGACATCCAAGCACAGATACGCAGTATTTT.

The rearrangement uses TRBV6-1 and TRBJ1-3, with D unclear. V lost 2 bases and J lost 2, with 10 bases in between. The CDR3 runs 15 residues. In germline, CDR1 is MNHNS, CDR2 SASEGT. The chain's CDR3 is CASSEYSIPGNTIYF. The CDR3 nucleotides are TGTGCCAGCAGTGAATACAGTATTCCTGGAAACACCATATATTTT.

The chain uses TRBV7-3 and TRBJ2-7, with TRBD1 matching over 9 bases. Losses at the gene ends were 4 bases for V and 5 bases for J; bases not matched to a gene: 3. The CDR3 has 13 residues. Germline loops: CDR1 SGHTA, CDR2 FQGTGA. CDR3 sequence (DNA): TGTGCCAGCAGCTCGGGACAGGGTGACGAGCAGTACTTC. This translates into CASSSGQGDEQYF.

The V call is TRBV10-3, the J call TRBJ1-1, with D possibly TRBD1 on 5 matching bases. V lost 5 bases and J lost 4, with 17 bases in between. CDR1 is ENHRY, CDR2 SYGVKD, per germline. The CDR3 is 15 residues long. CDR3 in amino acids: CAISRGPGGGTEAFF. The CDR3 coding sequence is TGTGCCATCAGTCGGGGCCCAGGAGGCGGCACTGAAGCTTTCTTT.

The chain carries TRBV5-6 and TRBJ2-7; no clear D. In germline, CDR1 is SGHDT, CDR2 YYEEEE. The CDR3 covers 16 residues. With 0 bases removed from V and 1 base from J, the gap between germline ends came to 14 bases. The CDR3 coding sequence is TGTGCCAGCAGCTTGGATTGGGTAAGCGCATCCTACGAGCAGTACTTC. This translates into CASSLDWVSASYEQYF.

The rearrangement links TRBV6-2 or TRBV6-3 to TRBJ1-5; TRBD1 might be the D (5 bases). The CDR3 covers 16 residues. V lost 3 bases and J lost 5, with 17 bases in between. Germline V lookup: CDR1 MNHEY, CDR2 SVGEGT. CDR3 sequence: CASSYEWGDLDQPQHF. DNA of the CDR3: TGTGCCAGCAGTTATGAGTGGGGCGACCTTGATCAGCCCCAGCATTTT.

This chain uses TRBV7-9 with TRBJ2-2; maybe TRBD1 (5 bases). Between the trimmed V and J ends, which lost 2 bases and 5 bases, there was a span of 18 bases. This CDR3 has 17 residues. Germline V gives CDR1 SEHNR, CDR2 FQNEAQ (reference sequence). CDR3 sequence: CASSLRGQGRKTGELFF. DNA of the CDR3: TGTGCCAGCAGCTTAAGGGGCCAGGGTAGAAAGACCGGGGAGCTGTTTTTT.

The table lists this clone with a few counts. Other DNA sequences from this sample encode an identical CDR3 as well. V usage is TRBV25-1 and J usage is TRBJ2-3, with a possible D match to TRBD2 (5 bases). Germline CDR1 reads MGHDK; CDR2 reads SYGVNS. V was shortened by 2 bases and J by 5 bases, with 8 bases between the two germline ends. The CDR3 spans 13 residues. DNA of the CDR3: TGTGCCAGCAGTGAAAGAGGAGGAGATACGCAGTATTTT. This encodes CASSERGGDTQYF.

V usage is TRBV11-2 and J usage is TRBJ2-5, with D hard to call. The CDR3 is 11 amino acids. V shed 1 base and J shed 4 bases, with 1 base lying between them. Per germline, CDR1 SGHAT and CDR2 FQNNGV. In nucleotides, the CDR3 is TGTGCCAGCAGCTTAGGAGAGACCCAGTACTTC. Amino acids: CASSLGETQYF.

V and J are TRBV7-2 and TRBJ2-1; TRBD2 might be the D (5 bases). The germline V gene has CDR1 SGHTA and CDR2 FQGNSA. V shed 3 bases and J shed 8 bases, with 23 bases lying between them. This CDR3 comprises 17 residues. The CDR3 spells CASSFRVAGDRGYEQFF. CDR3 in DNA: TGTGCCAGCAGCTTTAGGGTCGCGGGCGATAGAGGCTATGAGCAGTTCTTC.

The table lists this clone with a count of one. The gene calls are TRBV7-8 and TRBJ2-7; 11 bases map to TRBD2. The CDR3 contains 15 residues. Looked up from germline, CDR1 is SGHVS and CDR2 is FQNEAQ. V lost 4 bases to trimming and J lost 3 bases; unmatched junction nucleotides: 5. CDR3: CASSSSTSGNYEQYF. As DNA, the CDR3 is TGTGCCAGCAGCTCCTCGACTAGCGGGAACTACGAGCAGTACTTC.

CDR3 DNA: TGTGCTAGTGGTTTGGGCGGGCTGGAGACCCAGTACTTC. This translates into CASGLGGLETQYF. V is TRBV12-5 and J is TRBJ2-5; D possibly corresponds to TRBD2 (5 bases). The CDR3 consists of 13 residues. The germline gives CDR1 LGHNT, CDR2 FRNRAP. Trimming took off 1 base at V and 5 bases at J, with 8 bases between the two ends.

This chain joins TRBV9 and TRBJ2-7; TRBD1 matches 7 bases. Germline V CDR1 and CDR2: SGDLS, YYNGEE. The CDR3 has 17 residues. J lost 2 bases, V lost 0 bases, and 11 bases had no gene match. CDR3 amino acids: CASSVDSALTGTYEQYF. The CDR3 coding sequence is TGTGCCAGCAGCGTAGACTCAGCTTTGACAGGGACCTACGAGCAGTACTTC.